The T cell receptor (beta chain) described here comes from a study of T cell responses to AZD1222 COVID-19 vaccine. Study-wide background: Pooled together were second doses at about 4 or about 12 weeks. Whole-study results and caveats: The reported proportion of spike-specific TCRs targeting unmutated variant regions was nearly half.

Per the germline V gene, CDR1 is MNHEY and CDR2 is SVGAGI. With 6 bases clipped from V and 4 bases from J, the junction kept 11 bases outside the gene matches. This CDR3 has 15 residues. Comments on this clone: What it binds is not known.

The repertoire was sequenced with immunoSEQ multiplex PCR; TCRdb's copy has only in-frame clones and lacks some. The repertoire holds roughly 100,000 clones, with roughly 80% as singletons. The source is an adult in good health. The rearrangement joins TRBV6-5 to TRBJ1-2, with 7 bases identical to TRBD1. Sequencing used peripheral blood, obtained on day 0 of AZD1222 vaccination. The CDR3 here is CASSHDREYRYGYTF. The DNA for the CDR3 is TGTGCCAGCAGCCACGACAGGGAATATCGCTATGGCTACACCTTC.